This TCR beta chain was captured by sequencing in a study of beta chain features in type 1 diabetes. General observations from the study: Any HLA-type effect on TCRB rearrangement remained unresolved here. Shortening of TCRB CDR3s, moderate but significant, appeared in all four CD4+ subsets of Type 1 diabetes patients. Insertions at VDJ junctions were less frequent in type 1 diabetes patients. These patients also deleted more nucleotides at the same junctions.

Trimming took off 3 bases at V and 2 bases at J, with 8 bases between the two ends. This CDR3 comprises 13 residues. In germline, CDR1 is SGHRS, CDR2 YFSETQ. In total, each donor contributed a single heparinised blood draw that averaged around 100 mL. Of note for this clone: Its specificity is unknown.

Sequencing targeted expressed TCRB transcripts, as all isolated RNA had been reverse transcribed. Assay used: immunoSEQ multiplex PCR; TCRdb lists only in-frame clones, some missing. The sample holds roughly 260,000 clones, around 20% seen once. Sequencing input: naive CD4+ T cells from blood. The chain recombines TRBV5-1 with TRBJ2-5, with D possibly matching TRBD1 (5 bases). This receptor was obtained from a middle-aged woman with type 1 diabetes. The CDR3 sequence is CASSSRQQETQYF. As DNA, the CDR3 is TGCGCCAGCAGCTCCCGACAGCAAGAGACCCAGTACTTC. The full variable domain, with the rest looked up from reference TRBV5-1 and TRBJ2-5, is KAGVTQTPRYLIKTRGQQVTLSCSPISGHRSVSWYQQTPGQGLQFLFEYFSETQRNKGNFPGRFSGRQFSNSRSEMNVSTLELGDSALYLCASSSRQQETQYFGPGTRLLVL.